The rows below give T cell receptor beta chains drawn from one sample of a study of T cell repertoires in cytomegalovirus infection. Antigens of these TCRs are unknown. TCRdb called the reads again in MiXCR, with one record for every CDR3 protein. The sample lists some 940,000 distinct CDR3 sequences; around 30% were seen once. Specimen: cultured CD8+ T cells from PBMCs, collected from culture after CMV antigen stimulation. The receptors shown here come from a human donor in good health (CMV status not recorded). Some clones in this sample may be carry-over from other donors' samples. CDR3s include the opening cysteine and the closing phenylalanine or tryptophan. D genes are given only for firm matches. Size is stated for part of the rows, as once, few or many counts, or as a class when the clone is expanded.

18 | TRBJ1-5 | . | . | TRBV10-2 | CASSDPIRSLFFNQPQHF | TGCGCCAGCAGTGATCCTATTCGGAGCTTATTTTTTAATCAGCCCCAGCATTTT
16 | TRBJ2-1 | TRBD2 | few | TRBV6-1 | CASVNGAGGSYNEQFF | TGTGCCAGCGTAAATGGGGCGGGGGGCTCCTACAATGAGCAGTTCTTC
15 | TRBJ2-7 | TRBD1 | few | TRBV7-6 | CASSLDRDRTSEQYF | TGTGCCAGCAGCTTAGACCGGGACAGGACCTCCGAGCAGTACTTC
12 | TRBJ2-7 | . | . | TRBV5-1 | CASTDPGYEQYF | TGCGCCAGCACGGACCCAGGCTACGAGCAGTACTTC
17 | TRBJ2-3 | . | few | TRBV15 | CATSRDRLGDSTDTQYF | TGTGCCACCAGCAGAGATAGGCTGGGGGACAGCACAGATACGCAGTATTTT
15 | TRBJ2-7 | . | . | TRBV6-1 | CASTERRASIDEQYF | TGTGCCAGCACCGAAAGGAGGGCCTCTATAGACGAGCAGTACTTC
12 | TRBJ2-7 | . | . | TRBV6-1 | CASGNRGYEQYF | TGTGCCAGTGGGAACCGAGGCTACGAGCAGTACTTC
15 | TRBJ1-6 | . | few | TRBV7-2 | CASSPRGGNNSPLHF | TGTGCCAGCAGCCCTCGGGGGGGGAATAATTCACCCCTCCACTTT
14 | TRBJ2-3 | . | many | TRBV7-2 | CASSAGATTDTQYF | TGTGCCAGCAGCGCGGGGGCAACCACAGATACGCAGTATTTT
14 | TRBJ2-7 | . | . | TRBV6-1 | CASSEKSGFGEQYF | TGTGCCAGCAGTGAAAAAAGTGGATTCGGCGAGCAGTACTTC
13 | TRBJ2-7 | TRBD1 | . | TRBV6-5 | CATQGTVRGEQYF | TGTGCCACCCAAGGGACAGTTAGGGGGGAGCAGTACTTC
14 | TRBJ1-1 | TRBD1 | few | TRBV11-2 | CASSAWTGDTEAFF | TGTGCCAGCAGCGCGTGGACAGGGGACACTGAAGCTTTCTTT
15 | TRBJ2-7 | . | . | TRBV5-6 | CASSHEERGPYEQYF | TGTGCCAGCAGCCACGAGGAGAGGGGCCCGTACGAGCAGTACTTC
19 | TRBJ1-1 | TRBD1 | . | TRBV12-3/TRBV12-4 | CANSLFLTDRGFSNTEAFF | TGTGCCAACAGTTTATTCTTGACGGACAGGGGGTTTTCGAACACTGAAGCTTTCTTT
17 | TRBJ2-2 | . | . | TRBV19 | CASRRTSGGRDTGELFF | TGTGCCAGTAGACGAACATCTGGGGGGCGCGACACCGGGGAGCTGTTTTTT
16 | TRBJ2-1 | . | . | TRBV4-3 | CASSQDKVTAYNEQFF | TGCGCCAGCAGCCAAGATAAGGTGACAGCCTACAATGAGCAGTTCTTC
15 | TRBJ2-3 | TRBD2 | . | TRBV6-5 | CASSYYAGGTDTQYF | TGTGCCAGCAGTTACTACGCGGGGGGCACAGATACGCAGTATTTT
19 | TRBJ2-6 | TRBD1 | . | TRBV19 | CARPPSVDRGGSGANVLTF | TGTGCCAGGCCCCCTAGCGTAGACAGGGGGGGCTCTGGGGCCAACGTCCTGACTTTC
16 | TRBJ1-4 | . | few | TRBV7-3 | CASSLNPRGTNEKLFF | TGTGCCAGCAGCTTAAACCCGAGGGGCACTAATGAAAAACTGTTTTTT
15 | TRBJ2-7 | TRBD1 | few | TRBV7-9 | CASSSQGDPSYEQYF | TGTGCCAGCAGCTCTCAGGGGGACCCTTCCTACGAGCAGTACTTC
14 | TRBJ2-3 | . | . | TRBV29-1 | CSVEGLTGSDTQYF | TGCAGCGTTGAGGGACTTACAGGGTCAGATACGCAGTATTTT
16 | TRBJ2-5 | TRBD1 | . | TRBV29-1 | CSVEDRDRDVGETQYF | TGCAGCGTTGAAGATAGGGACAGGGACGTGGGAGAGACCCAGTACTTC
14 | TRBJ1-2 | TRBD1 | many | TRBV10-3 | CAISSGGANYGYTF | TGTGCCATCAGCTCAGGGGGCGCTAACTATGGCTACACCTTC
14 | TRBJ1-1 | TRBD1 | . | TRBV24-1 | CATRGQGTATEAFF | TGTGCCACCAGGGGACAGGGAACCGCCACTGAAGCTTTCTTT
17 | TRBJ1-6 | TRBD1 | . | TRBV6-6 | CASSNNLAGQENSPLHF | TGTGCCAGCAGTAATAACCTGGCGGGACAGGAAAATTCACCCCTCCACTTT
15 | TRBJ2-7 | TRBD2 | few | TRBV27 | CASSLSAGVGDEQYF | TGTGCCAGCAGTTTATCAGCGGGGGTTGGCGACGAGCAGTACTTC
14 | TRBJ1-1 | . | many | TRBV7-6 | CASSSDSLNTEAFF | TGTGCCAGCAGCTCCGACAGCCTGAACACTGAAGCTTTCTTT
15 | TRBJ2-1 | . | once | TRBV6-5 | CASSYSALLQNEQFF | TGTGCCAGCAGTTACTCGGCTCTACTCCAAAATGAGCAGTTCTTC
16 | TRBJ2-1 | . | few | TRBV7-3 | CASSLRQSGPYNEQFF | TGTGCCAGCAGCTTACGACAGTCGGGCCCCTACAATGAGCAGTTCTTC
14 | TRBJ2-2 | . | . | TRBV7-9 | CASSTFRLTGELFF | TGTGCCAGCAGCACATTCCGACTTACCGGGGAGCTGTTTTTT
14 | TRBJ1-5 | . | once | TRBV6-6 | CANSDPGAIQPQHF | TGTGCCAACAGTGACCCAGGGGCGATTCAGCCCCAGCATTTT
14 | TRBJ2-1 | . | many | TRBV19 | CASSIRTVGNEQFF | TGTGCCAGTAGTATTCGAACTGTGGGCAATGAGCAGTTCTTC
16 | TRBJ1-3 | TRBD1 | . | TRBV9 | CASSAQSTGAGNTIYF | TGTGCCAGCAGCGCCCAATCGACAGGGGCTGGAAACACCATATATTTT
16 | TRBJ2-3 | TRBD2 | . | TRBV10-3 | CAISEAGTSGTNTQYF | TGTGCCATCAGTGAGGCCGGGACTAGCGGCACAAATACGCAGTATTTT
14 | TRBJ1-2 | . | few | TRBV7-8 | CASSPAPGAAGYTF | TGTGCCAGCAGCCCAGCCCCAGGGGCCGCTGGCTACACCTTC
15 | TRBJ1-5 | . | few | TRBV9 | CASSVGWGGNQPQHF | TGTGCCAGCAGCGTAGGTTGGGGGGGCAATCAGCCCCAGCATTTT
12 | TRBJ2-4 | . | . | TRBV29-1 | CSVEGAGTIQYF | TGCAGCGTTGAAGGCGCGGGGACCATTCAGTACTTC
15 | TRBJ2-1 | . | . | TRBV6-5 | CASSYSLGPYNEQFF | TGTGCCAGCAGTTACTCGTTAGGCCCTTACAATGAGCAGTTCTTC
18 | TRBJ1-4 | TRBD1 | . | TRBV18 | CASSPSRTGTPTNEKLFF | TGTGCCAGCTCACCATCTCGGACAGGGACCCCAACTAATGAAAAACTGTTTTTT
16 | TRBJ2-2 | . | . | TRBV10-3 | CAISDPTGLLTGELFF | TGTGCCATCAGCGATCCTACAGGGCTACTCACCGGGGAGCTGTTTTTT
15 | TRBJ2-5 | TRBD1 | . | TRBV27 | CASSSDRGGRETQYF | TGTGCCAGCAGTTCGGACAGGGGAGGGAGAGAGACCCAGTACTTC
19 | TRBJ2-3 | TRBD2 | . | TRBV12-3/TRBV12-4 | CASSFLIPSGGATTDTQYF | TGTGCCAGCAGTTTTTTAATTCCTAGCGGGGGGGCCACCACAGATACGCAGTATTTT
17 | TRBJ2-3 | TRBD1 | . | TRBV6-6 | CASSYSIRDRDTDTQYF | TGTGCCAGCAGTTACTCGATCCGGGACAGGGACACAGATACGCAGTATTTT
12 | TRBJ1-4 | . | . | TRBV27 | CASSPTAEKLFF | TGTGCCAGCAGCCCGACTGCAGAAAAACTGTTTTTT
14 | TRBJ2-3 | . | few | TRBV7-9 | CASSLVGVADTQYF | TGTGCCAGCAGCTTAGTAGGGGTGGCAGATACGCAGTATTTT
14 | TRBJ2-1 | TRBD1 | . | TRBV5-1 | CASSFDRGDNEQFF | TGCGCCAGCAGCTTTGACAGGGGGGACAATGAGCAGTTCTTC
14 | TRBJ1-2 | . | few | TRBV6-2/TRBV6-3 | CASSSLEGSYGYTF | TGTGCCAGCAGTTCCTTAGAGGGTTCCTATGGCTACACCTTC
14 | TRBJ1-5 | . | . | TRBV27 | CANSPRGSNQPQHF | TGTGCCAACAGCCCGCGGGGGAGCAATCAGCCCCAGCATTTT
16 | TRBJ2-2 | . | many | TRBV7-9 | CASSLAVGLNTGELFF | TGTGCCAGCAGCTTAGCAGTCGGGTTAAACACCGGGGAGCTGTTTTTT
14 | TRBJ2-5 | . | . | TRBV10-3 | CATVNREPQETQYF | TGTGCCACCGTGAATAGGGAGCCCCAAGAGACCCAGTACTTC
16 | TRBJ2-2 | TRBD2 | few | TRBV7-6 | CASILRGGVDTGELFF | TGTGCCAGCATCCTACGGGGGGGAGTGGACACCGGGGAGCTGTTTTTT
12 | TRBJ2-1 | . | few | TRBV7-9 | CASSLGQRLQFF | TGTGCCAGCAGCTTAGGACAGCGGTTGCAGTTCTTC
16 | TRBJ1-1 | . | many | TRBV7-6 | CASSFIGGLASAEAFF | TGTGCCAGCAGCTTTATCGGGGGCCTAGCGAGCGCTGAAGCTTTCTTT
13 | TRBJ2-3 | . | . | TRBV6-1 | CASSAGATDTQYF | TGTGCCAGCTCGGCGGGGGCCACAGATACGCAGTATTTT
8 | TRBJ1-1 | . | . | TRBV29-1 | CSVELAFF | TGCAGCGTTGAGCTGGCTTTCTTT